This TCR beta chain was captured by sequencing in a study of blood T cells in healthy people across ages. Peripheral blood was drawn, about 9.7 milliliters per donor. Concerning this clonotype itself: Germline is not matched at one junction end, which may reflect a read error.

Together with a sample-barcoded 5' primer, a J-beta primer mix was included in a second PCR lasting roughly 6 to 12 cycles. One entry per CDR3 protein, called by TCRdb with MiXCR from the 5' RACE reads. Altogether more than 800,000 distinct CDR3 sequences are present, 40% to 55% being singletons, with the ten largest covering approximately 17%. The CDR3 spans 15 residues. Germline CDR1 MNHEY, CDR2 SMNVEV (reference sequence). This sequence joins TRBV27 and TRBJ1-5; 12 bases fit TRBD1. Sequencing used blood. The sequence was obtained from a woman aged 55 to 70 in good health. CDR3 DNA sequence: TGTGCCAGCAGTTTGGGGACAGGGGGCGATCAGCTCCAGCATTTT. It specifies CASSLGTGGDQLQHF.